Below, 21 T cell receptor beta chains from the same sample are listed, as sequenced in a study of cytomegalovirus exposure and HLA in healthy donors. The study ran its PCR with 60 Vbeta and 13 Jbeta primers. TCRdb keeps only in-frame clones here, not all; method: immunoSEQ multiplex PCR. The table lists about 160,000 clones, about 64% of them singletons. Sequences were obtained from PBMCs. The origin of the receptors is a middle-aged man in good health and CMV-seronegative.

This clone turned up a few times. The chain combines TRBV13 with TRBJ2-1; TRBD1 is a possible D gene (7 bases). Germline V gene data show CDR1 as PRHDT and CDR2 as FYEKMQ (reference sequence). CDR3 length: 15 residues. The ends were cut back, 3 bases at V and 4 bases at J, with 13 bases in the middle. DNA of the CDR3: TGTGCCAGCAGCTTCAGGGGGGAACTATACAATGAGCAGTTCTTC. Protein product: CASSFRGELYNEQFF. Drawing the rest from reference TRBV13 and TRBJ2-1, the complete variable domain is AAGVIQSPRHLIKEKRETATLKCYPIPRHDTVYWYQQGPGQDPQFLISFYEKMQSDKGSIPDRFSAQQFSDYHSELNMSSLELGDSALYFCASSFRGELYNEQFFGPGTRLTVL.

This clone showed up just a few times. DNA for the CDR3: TGTGCCAGCAGCGTCGGAGGGGGCGTTAGCGGGGAGCTGTTTTTT. Its translation is CASSVGGGVSGELFF. The chain uses TRBV9 and TRBJ2-2, with TRBD1 as a possible D gene (7 bases). The V gene lost 2 bases and the J gene lost 7 bases, with 15 bases spanning the gap. This CDR3 comprises 15 residues. Germline values: CDR1 SGDLS, CDR2 YYNGEE.

The chain couples TRBV7-8 to TRBJ2-7; 9 bases align to TRBD2. The CDR3 extends over 15 amino acids. The ends lost 2 bases at V and 0 bases at J; junction bases unmatched: 2. CDR1 is SGHVS and CDR2 is FQNEAQ in the germline V gene. This CDR3 reads CASSLTAGGSYEQYF. CDR3 bases: TGTGCCAGCAGCTTAACAGCGGGGGGCTCCTACGAGCAGTACTTC.

The chain joins TRBV4-1 to TRBJ1-2; TRBD1 might be the D (6 bases). V lost 6 bases to trimming and J lost 2 bases, with 10 bases between them. Germline V lookup: CDR1 MGHRA, CDR2 YSYEKL. The CDR3 length is 13 residues. The CDR3 nucleotides read TGCGCCAGCAGTTCAACAGGGAACTATGGCTACACCTTC. Translated, it gives CASSSTGNYGYTF.

This clone appeared a few times. The rearrangement joins TRBV7-8 to TRBJ2-1; weak D call: TRBD2 (6 bases). Per the germline V gene, CDR1 is SGHVS and CDR2 is FQNEAQ. V dropped 1 base and J dropped 4 bases, with 8 bases sitting between them. This CDR3 spans 14 amino acids. CDR3 region: CASSLEGTYNEQFF. As DNA, the CDR3 is TGTGCCAGCAGCTTAGAAGGGACTTACAATGAGCAGTTCTTC.

The sample holds a few counts of this clone. The chain employs TRBV10-3 and TRBJ2-5; D gene ambiguous. In germline, CDR1 is ENHRY, CDR2 SYGVKD. This CDR3 has 18 residues. Trimming pared 0 bases from V and 4 bases from J, leaving 21 bases between. The CDR3, as DNA: TGTGCCATCAGTGAGTCGAAAGGTTGGGCAGACGTAACAGAGACCCAGTACTTC. Translating it yields CAISESKGWADVTETQYF.

The chain couples TRBV13 to TRBJ1-1; D is undetermined. The germline V gene has CDR1 PRHDT and CDR2 FYEKMQ (reference sequence). Trimming took off 1 base at V and 1 base at J, with 22 bases between the two ends. The CDR3 covers 19 residues. The chain's CDR3 is CASSLEPNLAGWGNTEAFF. CDR3 bases: TGTGCCAGCAGCTTAGAGCCCAACCTGGCGGGGTGGGGGAACACTGAAGCTTTCTTT.

The chain carries TRBV11-2 and TRBJ1-3, with D uncertain. Germline V gene sequence: CDR1 SGHAT, CDR2 FQNNGV. V lost 5 bases and J lost 1, with 15 bases in between. This CDR3 is 16 amino acids long. The CDR3 sequence is CASSGRLGESGNTIYF. The CDR3 DNA sequence: TGTGCCAGCAGCGGGCGTTTGGGCGAGTCTGGAAACACCATATATTTT. The variable domain in full, with the rest retrieved from reference TRBV11-2 and TRBJ1-3, is EAGVAQSPRYKIIEKRQSVAFWCNPISGHATLYWYQQILGQGPKLLIQFQNNGVVDDSQLPKDRFSAERLKGVDSTLKIQPAKLEDSAVYLCASSGRLGESGNTIYFGEGSWLTVV.

The chain carries TRBV5-1 and TRBJ2-5, with 8 bases that match TRBD2. CDR1 is SGHRS, CDR2 YFSETQ, per germline. The ends lost 4 bases at V and 5 bases at J; junction bases unmatched: 10. The CDR3 runs 15 residues. As DNA, the CDR3 is TGCGCCAGCAGCCGGAATCCGAGCGGGGGTGAGACCCAGTACTTC. Its translation is CASSRNPSGGETQYF. The variable domain in full, with the rest retrieved from reference TRBV5-1 and TRBJ2-5, is KAGVTQTPRYLIKTRGQQVTLSCSPISGHRSVSWYQQTPGQGLQFLFEYFSETQRNKGNFPGRFSGRQFSNSRSEMNVSTLELGDSALYLCASSRNPSGGETQYFGPGTRLLVL.

J is TRBJ2-3 and V is TRBV6-1; 7 positions match TRBD1. The CDR3 is 13 residues long. Germline loops: CDR1 MNHNS, CDR2 SASEGT. J lost 7 bases, V lost 4 bases, and 5 bases had no gene match. This CDR3 reads CASSGGGVNTQYF. In DNA form, the CDR3 reads TGTGCCAGCAGTGGAGGGGGCGTTAATACGCAGTATTTT.

The rearrangement uses TRBV7-3 and TRBJ2-5; 12 bases line up with TRBD2. The J segment lost 4 bases and the V segment lost 4 bases, leaving 10 bases of the junction unmatched. This CDR3 spans 17 amino acids. Germline CDR1 and CDR2: SGHTA and FQGTGA. CDR3 protein: CASSSLGLAGGRETQYF. The CDR3 bases are TGTGCCAGCAGCTCCCTGGGGCTAGCGGGGGGGAGAGAGACCCAGTACTTC.

The V gene is TRBV7-3, the J gene TRBJ2-5, with 8 positions matching TRBD1. The germline V gene encodes CDR1 SGHTA and CDR2 FQGTGA. The CDR3 length is 13 residues. Trimming removed 0 bases from V and 10 bases from J; junction bases left unmatched: 4. Written as DNA, the CDR3 is TGTGCCAGCAGCTTAACACGGGGACAGGACCAGTACTTC. Translated, it gives CASSLTRGQDQYF.

This sequence joins TRBV7-2 and TRBJ2-5, with 7 bases aligning to TRBD1. The DNA end favors TRBJ2-7, so the J call may be wrong. Germline V gives CDR1 SGHTA, CDR2 FQGNSA. CDR3 length equals 14 residues. CDR3 bases: TGTGCCAGCAGCTCCGACAGGGCATCCTACGAGCAGTACTTC. Translated: CASSSDRASYEQYF.

This chain joins TRBV19 and TRBJ1-5; D remains unclear. CDR1 and CDR2 from the germline V gene are LNHDA and SQIVND (reference sequence). Trimming removed 6 bases at V and 6 bases at J, with 9 bases between. The CDR3 consists of 12 residues. The CDR3, as DNA: TGTGCCAGTAGAACCAGAGGTCAGCCCCAGCATTTT. This gives the protein CASRTRGQPQHF.

The rearrangement joins TRBV7-2 to TRBJ1-1; D ambiguous. Trimming cost V 5 bases and J 1 base, with 11 bases left between them. Germline V gene lookup returns CDR1 SGHTA and CDR2 FQGNSA. The CDR3 spans 14 residues. CDR3 nucleotide sequence: TGTGCCAGCAGCCCCCAGGCCACGAACACTGAAGCTTTCTTT. Protein: CASSPQATNTEAFF.

The chain employs TRBV4-3 and TRBJ1-2, with 8 bases aligning to TRBD1. This CDR3 has 15 amino acids. Unmatched junction bases numbered 10, after V lost 3 bases and J lost 7 bases. CDR1 is LGHNA, CDR2 YSLEER, per germline. CDR3 residues: CASSHRTGTAAGYTF. The DNA of the CDR3 is TGCGCCAGCAGCCACCGGACAGGGACCGCCGCTGGCTACACCTTC.

The rearrangement uses TRBV7-2 and TRBJ1-4, with D possibly TRBD1 on 6 matching bases. The CDR3 is 14 amino acids. Trimming took 5 bases from V and 5 from J, leaving 12 bases between them. Germline CDR1 is SGHTA and CDR2 is FQGNSA. CDR3 amino acids: CASSLQGPNEKLFF. The DNA for the CDR3 is TGTGCCAGCAGCCTACAGGGACCCAATGAAAAACTGTTTTTT.

The V call is TRBV5-6, the J call TRBJ1-2; tentatively, D is TRBD1 (6 bases). Trimming took off 4 bases at V and 7 bases at J, with 20 bases between the two ends. The CDR3 covers 15 residues. CDR1 is SGHDT, CDR2 YYEEEE, per germline. The CDR3 DNA is TGTGCCAGCAGCCTGTCAACAGGGCTTAGGATTGGCTACACCTTC. Translated: CASSLSTGLRIGYTF.

In this sample, this clone turned up a few times. The chain is built from TRBV6-1 and TRBJ2-3, with a weak D call TRBD1 (6 bases). The CDR3 is 14 residues long. V was pared by 1 base and J by 4 bases, with 9 bases between. CDR1 is MNHNS and CDR2 is SASEGT in the germline V gene. The CDR3 sequence is CASSEGHRADTQYF. CDR3 in DNA: TGTGCCAGCAGTGAAGGGCACAGGGCAGATACGCAGTATTTT.

The chain is built from TRBV4-3 and TRBJ2-1, with 13 bases that match TRBD2. V lost 4 bases to trimming and J lost 9 bases; unmatched junction nucleotides: 6. Germline V gives CDR1 LGHNA, CDR2 YSLEER. CDR3 size: 15 residues. Here the CDR3 DNA reads TGCGCCAGCAGCCTTACTAGCGGGGGGGCCGTTGAGCAGTTCTTC. Translated, it gives CASSLTSGGAVEQFF.

Only a few counts were recorded for this clone. This sequence joins TRBV4-3 and TRBJ1-5, with D tentatively TRBD1 (5 bases). This CDR3 spans 15 amino acids. Trimming left V 4 bases short and J 3 bases short, with 13 bases between. The germline V gene has CDR1 LGHNA and CDR2 YSLEER. The CDR3 DNA is TGCGCCAGCAGCCCATGGCAGGGTTCCAATCAGCCCCAGCATTTT. Amino acids: CASSPWQGSNQPQHF.